A selection of T cell receptor beta chains follows, all from one sample in a study of T cell responses to AZD1222 COVID-19 vaccine. The table came from immunoSEQ multiplex PCR; TCRdb's copy has only in-frame clones and leaves some out. The table shows 90,000 to 150,000 clones, with around 87% occurring only once. The sequenced sample was peripheral blood, obtained 28 days after the second AZD1222 dose. The receptors originated from an adult who received the AZD1222 COVID-19 vaccine. The CDR3 runs from the conserved cysteine through the conserved F or W. Each record gives: J gene, V gene, CDR3 protein.

TRBJ2-3 TRBV4-3 CASSQGGASTDTQYF
TRBJ1-5 TRBV3-1/TRBV3-2 CASSLGLGQGFQPQHF
TRBJ2-5 TRBV4-3 CASSQAWWGETQYF
TRBJ2-7 TRBV3-1/TRBV3-2 CASSHQRTSGGEAYEQYF
TRBJ1-2 TRBV5-4 CASSLKGTNYGYTF
TRBJ1-2 TRBV3-1/TRBV3-2 CASSAGGRGYTF
TRBJ2-5 TRBV9 CASSEDRGGRETQYF
TRBJ1-2 TRBV5-1 CASSLGRTMNYGYTF
TRBJ1-2 TRBV7-2 CASSISRGNYGYTF
TRBJ1-6 TRBV7-8 CASSLAGTGNSPLHF
TRBJ1-1 TRBV24-1 CATTGGKDTEAFF
TRBJ1-2 TRBV7-3 CASSSPAAFGYTF
TRBJ1-1 TRBV16 CASSQSTGKAFF
TRBJ2-3 TRBV7-6 CASSLPGSGAGDTQYF
TRBJ1-1 TRBV28 CASRLGQGLTEAFF
TRBJ1-1 TRBV19 CASSISPSRNTEAFF